These 9 T cell receptor beta chains were sequenced from one sample in a study of T-cell memory formation after mild COVID-19. MiXCR, run by TCRdb on the 5' RACE reads, gives a single entry per CDR3 protein. The table includes approximately 180,000 distinct CDR3 sequences, roughly 17% detected once. The sequenced material came from PBMCs or a T cell subset sorted from them (not recorded which). The source is an adult woman who had mild COVID-19 (a few samples of this study predate the infection). Cell type and time point are not known.

This chain links TRBV15 with TRBJ2-3; D possibly matches TRBD1 or TRBD2 (5 bases each). Germline lookup yields CDR1 LNHNV and CDR2 YYDKDF (reference sequence). Between the trimmed V and J ends, which lost 1 base and 4 bases, there was a span of 6 bases. The CDR3 runs 13 residues. This CDR3 reads CATSRVGADTQYF. The CDR3 DNA is TGTGCCACCAGCAGAGTGGGGGCAGATACGCAGTATTTT.

The chain uses TRBV29-1 and TRBJ2-1; 10 nucleotides align to TRBD1. Germline CDR1 is SQVTM and CDR2 is ANQGSEA. The CDR3 is made up of 13 amino acids. The V segment lost 6 bases and the J segment 4 bases; nucleotides outside the gene matches: 3. The CDR3 reads CSVGQGGYNEQFF. The CDR3 DNA is TGCAGCGTAGGACAGGGGGGATACAATGAGCAGTTCTTC.

This clonotype showed up just a few times. This chain joins TRBV7-9 and TRBJ2-1, with 10 bases fitting TRBD2. Germline loops: CDR1 SEHNR, CDR2 FQNEAQ (reference sequence). Trimming cost V 5 bases and J 0 bases; bases outside gene matches: 7. This CDR3 contains 17 residues. CDR3 in amino acids: CASSPTSGRASYNEQFF. CDR3 in DNA: TGTGCCAGCAGCCCGACGAGCGGGAGGGCCTCCTACAATGAGCAGTTCTTC.

The rearrangement joins TRBV7-8 to TRBJ2-1; the D gene is possibly TRBD2 (5 bases). Looked up from germline, CDR1 is SGHVS and CDR2 is FQNEAQ. Trimming shortened V by 5 bases and J by 0 bases, and 11 bases separated the two germline ends. The CDR3 has 15 amino acids. The CDR3 DNA sequence: TGTGCCAGCAGCCGTACGGACTTCTCCTACAATGAGCAGTTCTTC. Translated: CASSRTDFSYNEQFF.

The genes are TRBV12-3 or TRBV12-4 and TRBJ1-1; 7 bases fit TRBD1. The CDR3 runs to 14 residues. Unmatched junction bases numbered 7, after V lost 8 bases and J lost 1 base. CDR3: CASFLGGRNTEAFF. Written as DNA, the CDR3 is TGTGCCAGCTTCCTAGGGGGCAGGAACACTGAAGCTTTCTTT.

The gene calls are TRBV20-1 and TRBJ1-3; D perhaps matches TRBD1 (6 bases). The length of the CDR3 is 15 residues. Germline V lookup: CDR1 DFQATT, CDR2 SNEGSKA (reference sequence). V was trimmed by 3 bases and J by 0 bases, leaving 12 bases between them. The CDR3 spells CSASKTGRSGNTIYF. The CDR3, as DNA: TGCAGTGCTAGCAAAACAGGGCGCTCTGGAAACACCATATATTTT.

This chain connects TRBV5-1 to TRBJ2-2; weak D call: TRBD1 (6 bases). Trimming cost V 4 bases and J 5 bases, with 18 bases left between them. Germline V gene data show CDR1 as SGHRS and CDR2 as YFSETQ. This CDR3 is 16 amino acids long. This CDR3 reads CASSRRDTRSTGELFF. The CDR3 bases are TGCGCCAGCAGCCGTAGGGACACTCGAAGTACCGGGGAGCTGTTTTTT.

This clonotype came up a few times. The chain employs TRBV10-3 and TRBJ1-2; D not certain. The CDR3 consists of 14 residues. Germline-derived CDR1 and CDR2 are ENHRY and SYGVKD. The V end lost 3 bases, the J end lost 2 bases, and 10 bases lay between the germline ends. The CDR3 is CAISDGGKNYGYTF. The CDR3 DNA follows: TGTGCCATCAGTGACGGTGGAAAGAACTATGGCTACACCTTC.

CDR3: CASSSGSFTLHF. The CDR3 DNA follows: TGTGCCAGCAGCTCAGGATCATTCACCCTCCACTTT. The V and J genes are TRBV11-2 and TRBJ1-6; the D is unclear. Trimming shortened V by 4 bases and J by 14 bases, and 12 bases separated the two germline ends. Germline assignment: CDR1 SGHAT and CDR2 FQNNGV. The CDR3 consists of 12 residues.